These T cell receptor beta chains were read from a single sample in a study of beta chain features in type 1 diabetes. Libraries were prepared by immunoSEQ multiplex PCR; TCRdb keeps only in-frame clonotypes and omits some of them. This sample yields hundreds of thousands of clones, of which around an eighth are seen a single time; 0.022% belongs to the top ten. Sequenced input: naive CD4+ T cells from blood. All receptors derive from a young man with type 1 diabetes. Each CDR3 is given with its conserved first and last residue. Fields, in order: D gene, clone size, J gene, V gene, CDR3 protein, CDR3 DNA. A D gene is named only where the DNA matches it firmly. Not all rows give a size; the values are once, few, many and, for expanded clones, a class.

TRBD1 NA TRBJ1-2 TRBV6-5 CASSTGDRGGGYTF TGTGCCAGCAGTACGGGTGACAGGGGAGGTGGCTACACCTTC
NA NA TRBJ2-3 TRBV27 CASSLRREWGRDTDTQYF TGTGCCAGCAGTTTAAGGCGGGAATGGGGGAGAGACACAGATACGCAGTATTTT
NA NA TRBJ1-5 TRBV27 CASSLMGQPQHF TGTGCCAGCAGTTTAATGGGGCAGCCCCAGCATTTT
NA few TRBJ2-1 TRBV21-1 CASGAPGDRLFF TGTGCCAGCGGGGCCCCAGGGGACCGCTTATTCTTC
TRBD1 NA TRBJ1-1 TRBV10-3 CAIGGQLNTEAFF TGTGCCATCGGGGGACAGCTGAACACTGAAGCTTTCTTT
NA few TRBJ2-7 TRBV12-5 CASGLAPQGYEQYF TGTGCTAGTGGTTTGGCCCCTCAGGGCTACGAGCAGTACTTC
NA few TRBJ2-1 TRBV10-3 CAISEEQPTQQFF TGTGCCATCAGTGAAGAACAGCCAACCCAGCAGTTCTTC
TRBD2 NA TRBJ2-5 TRBV5-1 CASSLTTSGVRETQYF TGCGCCAGCAGCTTGACTACTAGCGGCGTGCGGGAGACCCAGTACTTC
NA NA TRBJ2-6 TRBV7-9 CASSVGGSGANVLTF TGTGCCAGCAGTGTCGGGGGCTCCGGGGCCAACGTCCTGACTTTC
NA NA TRBJ1-6 TRBV7-9 CASSQGRDSPLHF TGTGCCAGCAGCCAAGGGAGGGATTCACCCCTCCACTTT
NA NA TRBJ1-1 TRBV7-9 CASSSSGAAEAFF TGTGCCAGCAGCTCCTCGGGGGCTGCAGAAGCTTTCTTT
NA few TRBJ1-1 TRBV5-6 CASSLLGTPGEGAFF TGTGCCAGCAGCTTGTTGGGGACTCCCGGTGAGGGAGCTTTCTTT
TRBD1 few TRBJ1-2 TRBV30 CAWSVGQGANYGYTF TGTGCCTGGAGCGTGGGACAGGGCGCTAACTATGGCTACACCTTC
NA NA TRBJ2-5 TRBV6-6 CASSYPPGTQVQYF TGTGCCAGCAGTTACCCCCCTGGCACCCAGGTCCAGTACTTC
NA NA TRBJ1-2 TRBV5-4 CASSPRGGTNYGYTF TGTGCCAGCAGCCCGAGGGGGGGAACTAACTATGGCTACACCTTC
TRBD1 few TRBJ1-1 TRBV29-1 CSVDTGGTEAFF TGCAGCGTCGATACAGGGGGGACTGAAGCTTTCTTT
NA NA TRBJ2-5 TRBV7-2 CASSFIATETQYF TGTGCCAGCAGCTTTATAGCGACTGAGACCCAGTACTTC
NA few TRBJ2-5 TRBV5-4 CASSLYSLGQETQYF TGTGCCAGCAGCTTGTACTCCCTCGGGCAAGAGACCCAGTACTTC
NA few TRBJ1-1 TRBV10-3 CAINPDSSSNTEAFF TGTGCCATCAACCCCGACAGCTCCTCGAACACTGAAGCTTTCTTT
NA NA TRBJ2-7 TRBV27 CASSSWTAYEQYF TGTGCCAGCAGTTCTTGGACAGCTTACGAGCAGTACTTC
TRBD1 NA TRBJ2-1 TRBV29-1 CSVNPGQGMMQFF TGCAGCGTTAACCCGGGACAGGGAATGATGCAGTTCTTC
NA few TRBJ2-7 TRBV7-8 CASSPNRVGYEQYF TGTGCCAGCAGCCCCAACAGGGTTGGCTACGAGCAGTACTTC
NA NA TRBJ1-2 TRBV18 CASSPLGFDYGYTF TGTGCCAGCTCACCCCTGGGTTTCGACTATGGCTACACCTTC
TRBD1 NA TRBJ1-6 TRBV30 CAWSRQGDSYNSPLHF TGTGCCTGGAGTCGACAGGGGGACTCCTATAATTCACCCCTCCACTTT
TRBD1 few TRBJ2-7 TRBV5-1 CASSLGGTGGSYEQYF TGCGCCAGCAGCCTTGGTGGGACAGGGGGCTCCTACGAGCAGTACTTC
TRBD2 once TRBJ2-7 TRBV27 CASSPPGGARYEQYF TGTGCCAGCAGTCCCCCGGGAGGGGCCCGCTACGAGCAGTACTTC
NA NA TRBJ2-1 TRBV6-5 CASSQRLINEQFF TGTGCCAGCAGCCAACGACTGATAAATGAGCAGTTCTTC
TRBD1 few TRBJ1-5 TRBV30 CAWSVRRGNQPQHF TGTGCCTGGAGTGTACGCAGGGGGAATCAGCCCCAGCATTTT
NA NA TRBJ1-5 TRBV6-6 CASSNQPQHF TGTGCCAGCAGCAATCAGCCCCAGCATTTT
TRBD2 few TRBJ2-3 TRBV7-2 CASSLTLAGGQDTQYF TGTGCCAGCAGCTTAACACTAGCGGGGGGGCAAGATACGCAGTATTTT
NA few TRBJ1-4 TRBV12-5 CASGLQIATNEKLFF TGTGCTAGTGGTTTGCAAATCGCAACTAATGAAAAACTGTTTTTT
NA few TRBJ2-7 TRBV5-1 CASSLDPESSYEQYF TGCGCCAGCAGCTTGGATCCGGAGAGCTCCTACGAGCAGTACTTC
TRBD1 few TRBJ1-1 TRBV18 CASSRLQGAGNTEAFF TGTGCCAGCTCCCGATTACAGGGGGCAGGGAACACTGAAGCTTTCTTT
NA few TRBJ1-1 TRBV2 CASSGEGNTEAFF TGTGCCAGCAGTGGCGAGGGAAACACTGAAGCTTTCTTT
TRBD2 NA TRBJ2-1 TRBV6-1 CASSAGDRYNEQFF TGTGCCAGCAGCGCGGGGGACCGATACAATGAGCAGTTCTTC
NA NA TRBJ1-1 TRBV13 CASSLVGAMNTEAFF TGTGCCAGCAGCTTAGTTGGGGCGATGAACACTGAAGCTTTCTTT
NA few TRBJ2-7 TRBV4-2 CASSQDWTDYEQYF TGTGCCAGCAGCCAAGATTGGACTGACTACGAGCAGTACTTC
NA few TRBJ1-4 TRBV7-9 CASSAPAATNEKLFF TGTGCCAGCAGCGCCCCCGCGGCCACTAATGAAAAACTGTTTTTT
TRBD1 few TRBJ1-2 TRBV7-2 CASSPRTGEGYTF TGTGCCAGCAGCCCACGGACAGGAGAAGGCTACACCTTC
TRBD1 NA TRBJ1-2 TRBV6-5 CASRGTGASGYTF TGTGCCAGCAGGGGGACAGGGGCAAGTGGCTACACCTTC
TRBD2 NA TRBJ2-3 TRBV7-9 CASSLLAGGTDTQYF TGTGCCAGCAGCTTATTAGCGGGGGGCACAGATACGCAGTATTTT
NA few TRBJ2-7 TRBV20-1 CSARYLGEQYF TGCAGTGCTAGATACCTGGGGGAGCAGTACTTC
NA few TRBJ2-2 TRBV2 CASSVSGPNTGELFF TGTGCCAGCAGTGTGTCAGGGCCGAACACCGGGGAGCTGTTTTTT
NA few TRBJ1-1 TRBV30 CAWSREGGTEAFF TGTGCCTGGAGTCGGGAAGGAGGCACTGAAGCTTTCTTT
TRBD1 NA TRBJ2-7 TRBV27 CASTPQGASYEQYF TGTGCCAGCACCCCACAGGGGGCGAGCTACGAGCAGTACTTC
NA NA TRBJ1-1 TRBV7-2 CASSRGHGTEAFF TGTGCCAGCAGCAGGGGACATGGCACTGAAGCTTTCTTT
NA few TRBJ1-3 TRBV7-2 CASSLGSAVGNTIYF TGTGCCAGCAGCTTGGGCTCCGCGGTTGGAAACACCATATATTTT
NA NA TRBJ2-2 TRBV12-5 CASGLVRGGELFF TGTGCTAGTGGTTTGGTACGCGGCGGGGAGCTGTTTTTT
NA few TRBJ1-1 TRBV5-1 CASSLGPNTEAFF TGCGCCAGCAGCCTCGGACCGAACACTGAAGCTTTCTTT
NA few TRBJ2-2 TRBV28 CASSLTGTNTGELFF TGTGCCAGCAGTTTAACTGGGACGAACACCGGGGAGCTGTTTTTT
NA once TRBJ2-7 TRBV30 CACTTSYEQYF TGTGCCTGTACAACCTCCTACGAGCAGTACTTC